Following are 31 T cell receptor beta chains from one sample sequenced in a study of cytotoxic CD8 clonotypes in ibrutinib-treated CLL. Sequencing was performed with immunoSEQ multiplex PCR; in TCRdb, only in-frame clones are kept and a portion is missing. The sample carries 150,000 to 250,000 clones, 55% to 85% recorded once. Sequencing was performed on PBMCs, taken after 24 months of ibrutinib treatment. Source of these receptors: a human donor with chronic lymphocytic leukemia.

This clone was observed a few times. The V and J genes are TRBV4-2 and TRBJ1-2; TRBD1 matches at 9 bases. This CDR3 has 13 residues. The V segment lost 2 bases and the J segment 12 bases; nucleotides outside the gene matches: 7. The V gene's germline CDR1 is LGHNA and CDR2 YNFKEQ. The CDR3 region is CASSQTPGQGNTF. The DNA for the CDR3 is TGTGCCAGCAGCCAAACCCCGGGACAGGGAAACACCTTC.

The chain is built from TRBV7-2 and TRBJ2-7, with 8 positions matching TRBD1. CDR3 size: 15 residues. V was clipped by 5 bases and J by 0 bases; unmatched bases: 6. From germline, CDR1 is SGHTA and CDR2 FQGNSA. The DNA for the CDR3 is TGTGCCAGCAGCCGCCGGACAGGGACCTCCTACGAGCAGTACTTC. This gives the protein CASSRRTGTSYEQYF.

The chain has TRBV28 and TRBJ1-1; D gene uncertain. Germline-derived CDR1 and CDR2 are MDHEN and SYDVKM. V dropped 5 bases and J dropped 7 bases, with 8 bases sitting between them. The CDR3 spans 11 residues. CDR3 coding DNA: TGTGCCAGCAGTATGCGACTTGAAGCTTTCTTT. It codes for CASSMRLEAFF. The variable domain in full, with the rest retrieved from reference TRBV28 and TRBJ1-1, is DVKVTQSSRYLVKRTGEKVFLECVQDMDHENMFWYRQDPGLGLRLIYFSYDVKMKEKGDIPEGYSVSREKKERFSLILESASTNQTSMYLCASSMRLEAFFGQGTRLTVV.

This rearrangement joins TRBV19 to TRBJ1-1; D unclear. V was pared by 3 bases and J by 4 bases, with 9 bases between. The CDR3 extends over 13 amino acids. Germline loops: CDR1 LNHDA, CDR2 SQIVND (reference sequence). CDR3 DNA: TGTGCCAGTAGTATTGCCGGGATCACTGAAGCTTTCTTT. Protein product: CASSIAGITEAFF. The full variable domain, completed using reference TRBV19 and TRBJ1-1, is DGGITQSPKYLFRKEGQNVTLSCEQNLNHDAMYWYRQDPGQGLRLIYYSQIVNDFQKGDIAEGYSVSREKKESFPLTVTSAQKNPTAFYLCASSIAGITEAFFGQGTRLTVV.

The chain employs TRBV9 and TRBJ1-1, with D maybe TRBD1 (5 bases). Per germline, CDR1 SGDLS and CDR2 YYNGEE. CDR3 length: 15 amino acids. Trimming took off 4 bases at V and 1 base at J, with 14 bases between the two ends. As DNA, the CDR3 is TGTGCCAGCAGCCCATGGGTGGGGCAGAACACTGAAGCTTTCTTT. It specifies CASSPWVGQNTEAFF. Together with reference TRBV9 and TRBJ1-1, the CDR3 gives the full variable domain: DSGVTQTPKHLITATGQRVTLRCSPRSGDLSVYWYQQSLDQGLQFLIQYYNGEERAKGNILERFSAQQFPDLHSELNLSSLELGDSALYFCASSPWVGQNTEAFFGQGTRLTVV.

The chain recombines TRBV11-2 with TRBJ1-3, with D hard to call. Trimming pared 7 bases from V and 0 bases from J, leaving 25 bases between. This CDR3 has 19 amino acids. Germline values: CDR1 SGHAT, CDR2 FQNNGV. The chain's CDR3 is CASTLYNSFTSSSGNTIYF. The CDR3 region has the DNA TGTGCCAGCACCCTTTACAACAGCTTTACCTCGAGCTCTGGAAACACCATATATTTT.

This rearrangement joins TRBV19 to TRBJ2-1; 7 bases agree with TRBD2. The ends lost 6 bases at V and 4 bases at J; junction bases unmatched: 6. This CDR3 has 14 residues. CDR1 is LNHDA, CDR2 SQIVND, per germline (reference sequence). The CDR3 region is CASRVGGSYNEQFF. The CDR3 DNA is TGTGCCAGTAGGGTCGGCGGGAGTTACAATGAGCAGTTCTTC.

CDR3 sequence (DNA): TGTGCCTGGAGTACCTTGGTCCTAAATAGCAATCAGCCCCAGCATTTT. This encodes CAWSTLVLNSNQPQHF. The rearrangement joins TRBV30 to TRBJ1-5, with D unresolved. V dropped 2 bases and J dropped 0 bases, with 14 bases sitting between them. This CDR3 has 16 residues. The germline gives CDR1 GTSNPN, CDR2 SVGIG (reference sequence).

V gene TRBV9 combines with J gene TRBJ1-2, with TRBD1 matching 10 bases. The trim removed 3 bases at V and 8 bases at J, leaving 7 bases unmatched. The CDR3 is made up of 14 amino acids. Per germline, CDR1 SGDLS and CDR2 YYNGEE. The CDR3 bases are TGTGCCAGCAGCGGACAGGGGGCGAATTGGGGCTACACCTTC. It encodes CASSGQGANWGYTF.

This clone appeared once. CDR3 loop: CASSPTGGSNSNEQFF. Written as DNA, the CDR3 is TGTGCCAGCAGCCCAACCGGGGGTAGCAACTCCAATGAGCAGTTCTTC. The rearrangement joins TRBV7-2 to TRBJ2-1, with D tentatively TRBD2 (6 bases). The V gene lost 5 bases and the J gene lost 6 bases, with 20 bases spanning the gap. This CDR3 contains 16 residues. Germline V CDR1 and CDR2: SGHTA, FQGNSA.

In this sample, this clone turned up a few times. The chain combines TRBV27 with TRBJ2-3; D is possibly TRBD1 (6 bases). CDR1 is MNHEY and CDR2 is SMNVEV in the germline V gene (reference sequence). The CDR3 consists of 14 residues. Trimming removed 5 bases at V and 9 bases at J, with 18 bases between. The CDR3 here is CASSPGVFQITQYF. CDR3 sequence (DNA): TGTGCCAGCAGTCCAGGGGTGTTCCAGATAACGCAGTATTTT.

This CDR3 reads CASSSRMSGPNQPQHF. The CDR3, as DNA: TGTGCCAGCAGCTCCCGGATGTCCGGACCCAATCAGCCCCAGCATTTT. The J gene is TRBJ1-5, the V gene TRBV5-6; D gene unclear. Germline CDR1 SGHDT, CDR2 YYEEEE. This CDR3 region has 16 residues. Trimming shortened V by 3 bases and J by 3 bases, and 16 bases separated the two germline ends. Based on the CDR3 plus reference TRBV5-6 and TRBJ1-5, the full variable domain is DAGVTQSPTHLIKTRGQQVTLRCSPKSGHDTVSWYQQALGQGPQFIFQYYEEEERQRGNFPDRFSGHQFPNYSSELNVNALLLGDSALYLCASSSRMSGPNQPQHFGDGTRLSIL.

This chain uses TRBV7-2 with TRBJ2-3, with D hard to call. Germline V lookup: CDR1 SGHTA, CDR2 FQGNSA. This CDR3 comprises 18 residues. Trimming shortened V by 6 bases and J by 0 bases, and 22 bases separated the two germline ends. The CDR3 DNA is TGTGCCAGCAGTCCCCAGCGTGAACGACCCCTTAGCACAGATACGCAGTATTTT. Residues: CASSPQRERPLSTDTQYF.

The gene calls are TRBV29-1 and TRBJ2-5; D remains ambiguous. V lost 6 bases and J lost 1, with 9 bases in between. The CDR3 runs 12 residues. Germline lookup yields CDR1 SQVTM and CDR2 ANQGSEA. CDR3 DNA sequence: TGCAGCGTGTCAGACTTCCAAGAGACCCAGTACTTC. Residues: CSVSDFQETQYF.

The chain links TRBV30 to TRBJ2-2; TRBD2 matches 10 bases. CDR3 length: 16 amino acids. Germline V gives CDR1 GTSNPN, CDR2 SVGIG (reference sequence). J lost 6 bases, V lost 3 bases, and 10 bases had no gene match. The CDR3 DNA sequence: TGTGCCTGGAGGCCAAGGGGAGCGGGAGGGCCCGGGGAGCTGTTTTTT. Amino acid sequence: CAWRPRGAGGPGELFF.

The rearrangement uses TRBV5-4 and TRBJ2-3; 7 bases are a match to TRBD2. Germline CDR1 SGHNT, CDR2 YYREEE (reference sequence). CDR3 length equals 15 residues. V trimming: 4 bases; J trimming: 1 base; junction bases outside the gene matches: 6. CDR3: CASSPEGGGTDTQYF. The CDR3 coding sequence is TGTGCCAGCAGCCCGGAGGGAGGGGGCACAGATACGCAGTATTTT.

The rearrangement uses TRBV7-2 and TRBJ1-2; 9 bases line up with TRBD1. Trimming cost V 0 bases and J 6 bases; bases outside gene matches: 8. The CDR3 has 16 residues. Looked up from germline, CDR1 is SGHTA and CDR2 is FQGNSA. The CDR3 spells CASSLARSQGAHGYTF. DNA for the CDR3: TGTGCCAGCAGCTTAGCGCGGTCACAGGGGGCTCATGGCTACACCTTC.

DNA for the CDR3: TGTGCCATCAGTGAGCCGGGGGCCGGGACACTCAATCAGCCCCAGCATTTT. This encodes CAISEPGAGTLNQPQHF. The chain couples TRBV10-3 to TRBJ1-5; a weak D match, TRBD1 (6 bases). The CDR3 runs 17 residues. The germline V gene encodes CDR1 ENHRY and CDR2 SYGVKD. V was shortened by 2 bases and J by 3 bases, with 17 bases between the two germline ends.

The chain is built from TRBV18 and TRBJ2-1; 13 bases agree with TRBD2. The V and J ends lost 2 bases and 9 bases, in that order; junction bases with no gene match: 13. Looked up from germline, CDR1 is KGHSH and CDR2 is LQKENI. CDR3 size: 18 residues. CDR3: CASSPDERTSGSNGEQFF. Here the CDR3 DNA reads TGTGCCAGCTCACCAGATGAAAGGACTAGCGGGAGTAACGGTGAGCAGTTCTTC. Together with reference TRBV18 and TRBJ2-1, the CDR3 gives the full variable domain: NAGVMQNPRHLVRRRGQEARLRCSPMKGHSHVYWYRQLPEEGLKFMVYLQKENIIDESGMPKERFSAEFPKEGPSILRIQQVVRGDSAAYFCASSPDERTSGSNGEQFFGPGTRLTVL.

The CDR3 DNA reads TGCGCCAGCAGCCTCCGGGTCCTCGAATCAGGGAGCAATCAGCCCCAGCATTTT. Translation: CASSLRVLESGSNQPQHF. V and J are TRBV4-1 and TRBJ1-5; D might be TRBD1 (5 bases). Germline V gene sequence: CDR1 MGHRA, CDR2 YSYEKL. V gave up 4 bases and J gave up 1 base, with 20 bases separating them. The CDR3 is 18 residues long.

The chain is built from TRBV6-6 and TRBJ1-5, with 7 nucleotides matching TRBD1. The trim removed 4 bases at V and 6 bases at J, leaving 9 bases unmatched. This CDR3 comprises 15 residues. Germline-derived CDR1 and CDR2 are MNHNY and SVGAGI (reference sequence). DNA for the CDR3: TGTGCCAGCAGTTCTAGTCCAGGGGGGGCTCAGCCCCAGCATTTT. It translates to CASSSSPGGAQPQHF.

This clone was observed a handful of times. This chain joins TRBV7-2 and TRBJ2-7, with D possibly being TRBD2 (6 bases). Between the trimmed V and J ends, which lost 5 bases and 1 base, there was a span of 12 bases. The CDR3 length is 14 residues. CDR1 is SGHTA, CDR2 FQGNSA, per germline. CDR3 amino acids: CASSTTGTSYEQYF. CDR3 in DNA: TGTGCCAGCAGCACTACTGGGACTTCCTACGAGCAGTACTTC. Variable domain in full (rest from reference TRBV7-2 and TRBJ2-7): GAGVSQSPSNKVTEKGKDVELRCDPISGHTALYWYRQSLGQGLEFLIYFQGNSAPDKSGLPSDRFSAERTGGSVSTLTIQRTQQEDSAVYLCASSTTGTSYEQYFGPGTRLTVT.

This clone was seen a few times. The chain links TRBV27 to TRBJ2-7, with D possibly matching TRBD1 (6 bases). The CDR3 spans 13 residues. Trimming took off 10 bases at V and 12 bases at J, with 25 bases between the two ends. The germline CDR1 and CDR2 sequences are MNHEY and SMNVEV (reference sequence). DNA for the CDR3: TGTGCCACCGCGGAAGGGGGACACCCATTGTCGTACTTC. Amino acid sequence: CATAEGGHPLSYF.

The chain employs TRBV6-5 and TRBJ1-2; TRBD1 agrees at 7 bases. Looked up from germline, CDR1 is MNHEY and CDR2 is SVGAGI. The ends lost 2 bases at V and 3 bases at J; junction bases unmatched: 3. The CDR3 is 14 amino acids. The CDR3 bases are TGTGCCAGCAGTTACCATGGACAGGACTATGGCTACACCTTC. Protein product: CASSYHGQDYGYTF.

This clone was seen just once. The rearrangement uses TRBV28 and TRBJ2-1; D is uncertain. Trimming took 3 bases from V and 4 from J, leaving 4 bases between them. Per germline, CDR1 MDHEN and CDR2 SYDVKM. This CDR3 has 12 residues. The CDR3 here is CASSLRYNEQFF. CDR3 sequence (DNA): TGTGCCAGCAGTTTGAGATACAATGAGCAGTTCTTC. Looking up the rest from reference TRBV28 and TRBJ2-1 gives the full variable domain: DVKVTQSSRYLVKRTGEKVFLECVQDMDHENMFWYRQDPGLGLRLIYFSYDVKMKEKGDIPEGYSVSREKKERFSLILESASTNQTSMYLCASSLRYNEQFFGPGTRLTVL.

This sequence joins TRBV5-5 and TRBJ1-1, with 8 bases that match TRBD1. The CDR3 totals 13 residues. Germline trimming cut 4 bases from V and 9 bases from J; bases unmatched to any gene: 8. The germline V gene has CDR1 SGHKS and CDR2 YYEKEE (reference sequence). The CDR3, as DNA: TGTGCCAGCAGCACGGGACAGGCGTATCAAGCTTTCTTT. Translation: CASSTGQAYQAFF.

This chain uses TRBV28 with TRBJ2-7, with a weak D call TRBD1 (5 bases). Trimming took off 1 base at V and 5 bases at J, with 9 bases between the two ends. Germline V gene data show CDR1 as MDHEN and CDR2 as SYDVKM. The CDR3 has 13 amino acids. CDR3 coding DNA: TGTGCCAGCAGTTTATTCAGGGCCAACGAGCAGTACTTC. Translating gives CASSLFRANEQYF. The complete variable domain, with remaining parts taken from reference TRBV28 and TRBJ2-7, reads DVKVTQSSRYLVKRTGEKVFLECVQDMDHENMFWYRQDPGLGLRLIYFSYDVKMKEKGDIPEGYSVSREKKERFSLILESASTNQTSMYLCASSLFRANEQYFGPGTRLTVT.

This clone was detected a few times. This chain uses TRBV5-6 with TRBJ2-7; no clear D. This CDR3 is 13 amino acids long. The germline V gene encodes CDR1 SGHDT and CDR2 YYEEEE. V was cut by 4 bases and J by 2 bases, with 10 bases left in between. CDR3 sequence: CASSRAVAYEQYF. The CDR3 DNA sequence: TGTGCCAGCAGCCGGGCAGTAGCCTACGAGCAGTACTTC.

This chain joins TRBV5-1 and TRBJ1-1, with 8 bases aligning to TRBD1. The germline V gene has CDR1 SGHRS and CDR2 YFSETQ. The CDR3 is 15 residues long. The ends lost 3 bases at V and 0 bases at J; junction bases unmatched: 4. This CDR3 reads CASSSGTGVNTEAFF. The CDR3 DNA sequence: TGCGCCAGCAGCTCCGGGACAGGAGTGAACACTGAAGCTTTCTTT.

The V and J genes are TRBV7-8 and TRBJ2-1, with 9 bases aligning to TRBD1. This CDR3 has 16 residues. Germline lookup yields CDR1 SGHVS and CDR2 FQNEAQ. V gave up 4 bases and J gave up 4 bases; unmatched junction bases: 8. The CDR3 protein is CASSSSQGAIYNEQFF. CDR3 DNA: TGTGCCAGCAGCTCATCACAGGGGGCGATTTACAATGAGCAGTTCTTC.

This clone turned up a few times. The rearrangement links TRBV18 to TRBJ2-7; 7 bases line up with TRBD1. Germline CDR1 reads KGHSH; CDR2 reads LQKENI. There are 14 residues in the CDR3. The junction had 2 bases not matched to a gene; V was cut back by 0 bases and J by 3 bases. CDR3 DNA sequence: TGTGCCAGCTCACCACCGACAGGGATCTACGAGCAGTACTTC. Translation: CASSPPTGIYEQYF.